Included here is one TCR beta chain sequence, with context. The data were taken from a study of blood T cell repertoires in COVID-19. About the research overall: Italy, Spain and the United States were the sources of the convalescent and acute COVID-19 samples. Sample material is recorded as cDNA or gDNA derived from T cells, B-cell-depleted T cells, or PBMCs.

V lost 3 bases and J lost 9; bases outside the gene matches: 6. This CDR3 has 14 amino acids. Germline V lookup: CDR1 MNHNS, CDR2 SASEGT. In the original analysis: For nucleated cells, counts were estimated from reference gene primer amplification. TCRdb keeps only in-frame clones here, not all; method: immunoSEQ multiplex PCR. V and J calls and clone size are copied from that table; D and trimming were computed from the DNA. The sample includes around 130,000 clones, around 85% seen only once; the top ten take around 4.7%. Sequencing input: peripheral blood. V and J are TRBV6-1 and TRBJ2-1, with 9 bases that match TRBD2. The TCR comes from a human donor in a cohort sampled during active COVID-19. The CDR3 sequence: CASSESLAGLEQFF. The CDR3 DNA is TGTGCCAGCAGTGAGAGTCTAGCGGGACTTGAGCAGTTCTTC.